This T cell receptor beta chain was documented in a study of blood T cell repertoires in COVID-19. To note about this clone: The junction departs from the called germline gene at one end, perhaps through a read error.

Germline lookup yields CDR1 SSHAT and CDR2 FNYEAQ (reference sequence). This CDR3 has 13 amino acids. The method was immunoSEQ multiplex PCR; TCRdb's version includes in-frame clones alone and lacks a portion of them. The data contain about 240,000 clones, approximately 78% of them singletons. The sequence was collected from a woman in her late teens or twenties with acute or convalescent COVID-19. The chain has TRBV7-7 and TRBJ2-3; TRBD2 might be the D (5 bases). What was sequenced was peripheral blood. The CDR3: CASSLDYTDTQYF. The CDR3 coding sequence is TGTGCTAGCAGCTTAGACTACACAGATACGCAGTATTTT.